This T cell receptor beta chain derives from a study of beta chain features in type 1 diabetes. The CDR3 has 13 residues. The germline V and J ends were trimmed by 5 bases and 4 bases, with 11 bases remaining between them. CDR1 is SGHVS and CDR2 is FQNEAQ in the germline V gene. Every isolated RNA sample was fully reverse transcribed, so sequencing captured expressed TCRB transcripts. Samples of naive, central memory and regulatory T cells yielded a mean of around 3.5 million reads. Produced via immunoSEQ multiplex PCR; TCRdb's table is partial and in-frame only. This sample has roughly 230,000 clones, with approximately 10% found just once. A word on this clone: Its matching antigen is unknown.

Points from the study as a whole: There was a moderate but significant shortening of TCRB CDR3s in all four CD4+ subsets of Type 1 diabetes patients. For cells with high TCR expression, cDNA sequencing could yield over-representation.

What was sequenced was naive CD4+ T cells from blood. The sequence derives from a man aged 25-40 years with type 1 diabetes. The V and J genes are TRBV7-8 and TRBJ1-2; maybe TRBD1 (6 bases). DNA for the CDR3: TGTGCCAGCAGCCCGACAGGAATCTATGGCTACACCTTC. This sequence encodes CASSPTGIYGYTF.